One and the same sample provided the 10 T cell receptor beta chains below, sequenced in a study of shared clonotypes between healthy human individuals. Using immunoSEQ multiplex PCR, the repertoire was profiled, and TCRdb retains in-frame clones only, with some absent. The sample records about 2.4 million clones, roughly 93% being singletons. The sample consisted of naive CD4+ T cells from PBMCs. Subset here: CD45RA+ positively selected. Receptors originate from a man aged 18-30 years in good health. Some clones in this sample may be carry-over from other donors' samples.

This chain links TRBV19 with TRBJ2-1; perhaps TRBD1 as D (6 bases). The CDR3 spans 19 residues. In germline, CDR1 is LNHDA, CDR2 SQIVND (reference sequence). V dropped 1 base and J dropped 6 bases, with 25 bases sitting between them. CDR3 amino acids: CASSIAPVYDAGTSNEQFF. Here the CDR3 DNA reads TGTGCCAGTAGTATAGCCCCCGTGTACGACGCCGGGACAAGCAATGAGCAGTTCTTC.

The rearrangement uses TRBV28 and TRBJ2-5; 9 bases are a match to TRBD2. CDR1 and CDR2 (germline): MDHEN, SYDVKM. The ends lost 2 bases at V and 0 bases at J; junction bases unmatched: 1. The CDR3 runs 15 residues. The CDR3 DNA reads as TGTGCCAGCAGTTTAAGCGGGGGGTACCAAGAGACCCAGTACTTC. Protein sequence: CASSLSGGYQETQYF.

V is TRBV18 and J is TRBJ2-3; 7 positions match TRBD1. This CDR3 has 16 amino acids. Germline V gene sequence: CDR1 KGHSH, CDR2 LQKENI. J was trimmed by 8 bases and V by 5 bases; bases with no gene match: 16. CDR3 sequence (DNA): TGTGCCAGCTCAACCACTACAGGGGTCAGAGTGGGTACGCAGTATTTT. Amino acid sequence: CASSTTTGVRVGTQYF.

As for this clone: It is likely a read error, because the conserved phenylalanine at the end of the CDR3 is missing. Because the CDR3's place on the DNA is in doubt, the DNA is left out and the CDR3 is given as listed by TCRdb. This chain links TRBV5-8 with TRBJ1-4; the table's TRBD1 call for D was not verified on the DNA. Germline CDR1 reads SGHTS; CDR2 reads YDEGEE. The CDR3 comprises 13 residues, both ends counted. The CDR3 spells CASSLGAGTGTHL.

The V call is TRBV5-1, the J call TRBJ1-2; TRBD1 might be the D (6 bases). With 5 bases removed from V and 4 bases from J, the gap between germline ends came to 15 bases. This CDR3 is built from 14 residues. In germline, CDR1 is SGHRS, CDR2 YFSETQ. The CDR3 protein is CASSVGQVGYGYTF. CDR3 DNA: TGCGCCAGCAGTGTGGGACAAGTGGGCTATGGCTACACCTTC.

This sequence joins TRBV4-1 and TRBJ2-3; TRBD2 might be the D (7 bases). Trimming pared 3 bases from V and 4 bases from J, leaving 14 bases between. This CDR3 spans 15 amino acids. CDR1 and CDR2 from the germline V gene are MGHRA and YSYEKL. CDR3 sequence (DNA): TGCGCCAGCAGCCAGACCTCGGGGGGCTCAGATACGCAGTATTTT. Amino acids: CASSQTSGGSDTQYF.

As DNA, the CDR3 is TGTGCCAGCTCAGATGATGTGACAGATACGCAGTATTTT. Amino acids: CASSDDVTDTQYF. The chain uses TRBV18 and TRBJ2-3; the D is unclear. CDR3 length: 13 residues. Per germline, CDR1 KGHSH and CDR2 LQKENI. Trimming took 5 bases from V and 3 from J, leaving 9 bases between them.

The chain couples TRBV4-3 to TRBJ1-4; D possibly corresponds to TRBD1 (6 bases). This CDR3 region has 15 residues. Germline CDR1 and CDR2: LGHNA and YSLEER. Trimming left V 6 bases short and J 0 bases short, with 11 bases between. CDR3 protein: CASRTGYATNEKLFF. The CDR3, as DNA: TGCGCCAGCAGAACAGGGTATGCAACTAATGAAAAACTGTTTTTT.

The rearrangement joins TRBV5-1 to TRBJ2-1, with TRBD2 matching 9 bases. The germline V gene encodes CDR1 SGHRS and CDR2 YFSETQ. The CDR3 extends over 17 amino acids. V lost 3 bases, J lost 2 bases, and 9 bases stayed unmatched. CDR3 nucleotides: TGCGCCAGCAGCTCTGAGATAGGACTAGCGACCTACAATGAGCAGTTCTTC. It codes for CASSSEIGLATYNEQFF.

The V call is TRBV19, the J call TRBJ1-1; D may be TRBD1 (5 bases). Per germline, CDR1 LNHDA and CDR2 SQIVND (reference sequence). V lost 1 base, J lost 3 bases, and 15 bases lay in between. There are 16 residues in the CDR3. CDR3 bases: TGTGCCAGTAGTATAGGGGGCGGGAGGACGTACACTGAAGCTTTCTTT. Encoded protein: CASSIGGGRTYTEAFF.